This T cell receptor beta chain was sequenced for a study of Ad26.COV2.S vaccination and SARS-CoV-2 variants. About the research overall: Recipients of Ad26.COV2.S got it intramuscularly, once or twice 56 days apart. General study findings and limits: Post-vaccination breadth of spike-specific CD8+ and CD4+ T cell responses was reportedly substantial.

To note about this clone: Its specificity is not known.

Assay: immunoSEQ multiplex PCR; the TCRdb copy retains only in-frame clones and omits some. Of about 480,000 clones listed, around 88% are singletons. Treatment here: roughly 20 received Ad26.COV2.S at low or high dose, single or two shots; about five received placebo; per-sample allocation not given. Sampling occurred on day 63 after the first vaccine or placebo injection. An Ad26 vector expressing Wuhan-strain SARS-CoV-2 spike constituted the vaccine. The sequence derives from a person between 18 and 59 years old who received the Ad26.COV2.S COVID-19 vaccine or a placebo. Sequenced material: peripheral blood, taken in a trial of Ad26.COV2.S vaccine versus placebo.

CDR3 residues: CASSTGDQRSDTQYF. DNA for the CDR3: TGTGCCAGCAGCACCGGGGACCAAAGATCAGATACGCAGTATTTT. J is TRBJ2-3 and V is TRBV9, with D tentatively TRBD1 or TRBD2 (5 bases each). The CDR3 consists of 15 residues. Germline assignment: CDR1 SGDLS and CDR2 YYNGEE. V lost 4 bases, J lost 4 bases, and 16 bases lay in between.